The 13 T cell receptor beta chains given below trace back to one sample, sequenced in a study of OX40 agonist ivuxolimab in advanced cancers. Library preparation used the immunoSEQ multiplex PCR assay. This is the immuneACCESS table as TCRdb keeps it, with only in-frame sequences that have V and J called. A part of the clones is gone; compared with another copy, unresolved V genes explain less than half, and the rest is unexplained. This sample holds tens of thousands of clones; 84% were observed only once. The ten largest clones capture over 7.5% of the sample. This sample comprised CD4+ or CD8+ T cells sorted from blood, obtained in a trial of the OX40 agonist ivuxolimab. The receptors here all came from an adult with an advanced solid tumor such as melanoma, head and neck, liver or kidney cancer.

This chain connects TRBV4-1 to TRBJ1-2, with 8 bases matching TRBD1. J was trimmed by 4 bases and V by 0 bases; bases with no gene match: 4. The CDR3 is 15 residues long. Germline CDR1 MGHRA, CDR2 YSYEKL. This chain's CDR3 is CASSQEPQGGYGYTF. The CDR3 DNA is TGCGCCAGCAGCCAAGAACCACAGGGGGGCTATGGCTACACCTTC.

This clone was observed a single time. The CDR3 sequence is CAGAEAFF. The CDR3 region has the DNA TGTGCCGGTGCTGAAGCTTTCTTT. This chain uses TRBV6-4 with TRBJ1-1; D ambiguous. This CDR3 is 8 amino acids long. With 11 bases removed from V and 6 bases from J, the gap between germline ends came to 4 bases. From germline, CDR1 is MRHNA and CDR2 SNTAGT.

This clone was observed once. This chain joins TRBV2 and TRBJ2-1; 11 nucleotides match TRBD1. Losses at the gene ends were 4 bases for V and 6 bases for J; bases not matched to a gene: 5. The CDR3 consists of 15 residues. Germline assignment: CDR1 SNHLY and CDR2 FYNNEI. The CDR3 loop is CASSGTGGVFNEQFF. DNA of the CDR3: TGTGCCAGCAGTGGGACAGGGGGCGTATTCAATGAGCAGTTCTTC.

V usage is TRBV11-1 and J usage is TRBJ1-3, with D possibly TRBD1 on 6 matching bases. Per the germline V gene, CDR1 is SGHAT and CDR2 is FQDESV (reference sequence). This CDR3 comprises 15 residues. V was clipped by 5 bases and J by 2 bases, with 13 bases between them. The CDR3, as DNA: TGTGCCAGCAGCAAGATGGGGGCGCCTGGAAACACCATATATTTT. It encodes CASSKMGAPGNTIYF.

This chain joins TRBV5-1 and TRBJ2-6; 7 bases match TRBD1. Germline CDR1 SGHRS, CDR2 YFSETQ. The CDR3 extends over 17 amino acids. The V and J ends lost 4 bases and 0 bases, in that order; junction bases with no gene match: 7. Here the CDR3 DNA reads TGCGCCAGCAGCCCACAGGGGTCGGTCTCTGGGGCCAACGTCCTGACTTTC. Its translation: CASSPQGSVSGANVLTF.

A single count supports this clone. The chain links TRBV4-1 to TRBJ2-2; D is possibly TRBD1 (6 bases). CDR1 and CDR2 (germline): MGHRA, YSYEKL. CDR3 length equals 15 residues. Between the trimmed V and J ends, which lost 1 base and 1 base, there was a span of 7 bases. The CDR3 here is CASSQGGGNTGELFF. CDR3 in DNA: TGCGCCAGCAGCCAAGGAGGGGGGAACACCGGGGAGCTGTTTTTT.

This clone was seen only once. The chain recombines TRBV18 with TRBJ2-5; possibly TRBD1 for D (5 bases). Germline assignment: CDR1 KGHSH and CDR2 LQKENI. The CDR3 is 15 residues long. V lost 1 base and J 5 bases, leaving 14 bases between the germline ends. The CDR3 sequence: CASSPQTVSKETQYF. The CDR3 bases are TGTGCCAGCTCACCACAGACAGTCTCAAAGGAGACCCAGTACTTC.

The J gene is TRBJ2-1, the V gene TRBV25-1; D may match TRBD1 or TRBD2 (5 bases each). V was clipped by 6 bases and J by 2 bases, with 20 bases between them. Germline assignment: CDR1 MGHDK and CDR2 SYGVNS. The CDR3 sequence is 17 residues long. CDR3: CASRGMGERTPYNEQFF. CDR3 sequence (DNA): TGTGCCAGCAGAGGGATGGGGGAAAGGACTCCCTACAATGAGCAGTTCTTC.

This clone showed up just a few times. This chain links TRBV5-1 with TRBJ1-1; D is possibly TRBD1 (5 bases). The V gene's germline CDR1 is SGHRS and CDR2 YFSETQ. This CDR3 spans 13 amino acids. Trimming left V 1 base short and J 2 bases short, with 6 bases between. Here the CDR3 reads CASSLQGNTEAFF. CDR3 nucleotide sequence: TGCGCCAGCAGCTTGCAGGGAAACACTGAAGCTTTCTTT.

The chain links TRBV7-9 to TRBJ2-7; 13 nucleotides line up with TRBD2. V shed 6 bases, J shed 3 bases, and the junction held 5 bases outside the gene matches. The germline V gene has CDR1 SEHNR and CDR2 FQNEAQ (reference sequence). The CDR3 consists of 15 residues. CDR3 sequence: CASSPGLAGVYEQYF. Written as DNA, the CDR3 is TGTGCCAGCAGTCCAGGACTAGCGGGAGTCTACGAGCAGTACTTC.

The V and J genes are TRBV6-4 and TRBJ1-1; 10 positions match TRBD1. There are 16 residues in the CDR3. The trim removed 6 bases at V and 2 bases at J, leaving 9 bases unmatched. In germline, CDR1 is MRHNA, CDR2 SNTAGT. The CDR3 nucleotides are TGTGCCAGCAGAAGTATGACAGGGGGCGAAAACACTGAAGCTTTCTTT. As protein: CASRSMTGGENTEAFF.

V is TRBV12-5 and J is TRBJ1-5; D is unresolved. CDR1 LGHNT and CDR2 FRNRAP come from the germline V gene. This CDR3 comprises 11 residues. V was shortened by 3 bases and J by 4 bases, with 1 base between the two germline ends. The CDR3 spells CASGLNQPQHF. CDR3 nucleotide sequence: TGTGCTAGTGGTTTAAATCAGCCCCAGCATTTT.

In its sample, this clone was seen a few times. This chain connects TRBV27 to TRBJ2-1; 14 bases align to TRBD2. J lost 0 bases, V lost 2 bases, and 6 bases had no gene match. Germline CDR1 reads MNHEY; CDR2 reads SMNVEV (reference sequence). CDR3 length: 19 residues. CDR3 region: CASSLMWTSGGTSYNEQFF. In DNA, the CDR3 is TGTGCCAGCAGTTTAATGTGGACTAGCGGGGGGACCTCCTACAATGAGCAGTTCTTC.